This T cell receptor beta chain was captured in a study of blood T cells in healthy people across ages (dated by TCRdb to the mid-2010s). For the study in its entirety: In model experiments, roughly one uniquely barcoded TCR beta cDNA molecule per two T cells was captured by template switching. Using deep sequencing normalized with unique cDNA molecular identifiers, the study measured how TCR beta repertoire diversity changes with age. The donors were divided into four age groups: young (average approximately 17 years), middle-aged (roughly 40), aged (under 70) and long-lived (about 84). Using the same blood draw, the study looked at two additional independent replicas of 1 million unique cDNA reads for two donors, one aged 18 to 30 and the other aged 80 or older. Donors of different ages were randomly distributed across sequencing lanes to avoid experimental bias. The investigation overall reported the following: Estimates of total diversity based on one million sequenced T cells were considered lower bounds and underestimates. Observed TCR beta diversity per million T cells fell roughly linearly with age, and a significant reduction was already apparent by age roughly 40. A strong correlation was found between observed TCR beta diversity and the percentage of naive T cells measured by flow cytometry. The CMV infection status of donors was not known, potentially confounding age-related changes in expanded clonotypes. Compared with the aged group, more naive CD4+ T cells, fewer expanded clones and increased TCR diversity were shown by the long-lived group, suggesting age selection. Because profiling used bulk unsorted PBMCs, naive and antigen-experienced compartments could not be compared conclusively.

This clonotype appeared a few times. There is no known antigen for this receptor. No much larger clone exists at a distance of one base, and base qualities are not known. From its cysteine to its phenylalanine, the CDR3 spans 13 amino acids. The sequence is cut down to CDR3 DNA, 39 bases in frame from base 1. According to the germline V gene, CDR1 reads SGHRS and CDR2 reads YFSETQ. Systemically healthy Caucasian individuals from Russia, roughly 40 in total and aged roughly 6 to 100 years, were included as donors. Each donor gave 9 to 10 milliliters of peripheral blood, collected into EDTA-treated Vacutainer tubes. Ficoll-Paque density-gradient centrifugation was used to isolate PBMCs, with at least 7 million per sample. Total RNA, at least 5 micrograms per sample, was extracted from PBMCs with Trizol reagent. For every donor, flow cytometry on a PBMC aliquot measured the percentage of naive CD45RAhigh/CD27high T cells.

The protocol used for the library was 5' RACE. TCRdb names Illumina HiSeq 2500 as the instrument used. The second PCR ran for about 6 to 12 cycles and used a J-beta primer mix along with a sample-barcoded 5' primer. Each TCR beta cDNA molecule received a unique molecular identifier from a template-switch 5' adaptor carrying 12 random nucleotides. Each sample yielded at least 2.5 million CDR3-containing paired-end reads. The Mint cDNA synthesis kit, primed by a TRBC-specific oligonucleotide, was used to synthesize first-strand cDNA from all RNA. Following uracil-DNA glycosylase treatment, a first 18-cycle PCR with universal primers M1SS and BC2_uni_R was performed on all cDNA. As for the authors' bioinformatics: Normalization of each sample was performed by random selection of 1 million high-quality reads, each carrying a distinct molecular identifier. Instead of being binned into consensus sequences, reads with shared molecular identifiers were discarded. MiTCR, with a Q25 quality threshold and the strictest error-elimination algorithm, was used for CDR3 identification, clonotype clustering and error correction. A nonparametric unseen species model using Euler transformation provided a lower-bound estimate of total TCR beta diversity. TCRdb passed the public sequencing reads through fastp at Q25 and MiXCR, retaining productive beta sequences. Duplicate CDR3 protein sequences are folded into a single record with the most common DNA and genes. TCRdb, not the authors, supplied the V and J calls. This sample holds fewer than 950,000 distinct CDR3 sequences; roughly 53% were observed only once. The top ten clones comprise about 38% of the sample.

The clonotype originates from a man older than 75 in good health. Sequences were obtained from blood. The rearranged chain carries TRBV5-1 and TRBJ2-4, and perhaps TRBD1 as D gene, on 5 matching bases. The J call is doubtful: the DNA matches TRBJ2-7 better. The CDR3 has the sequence CASSLRQGREQYF. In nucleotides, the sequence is TGCGCCAGCAGCTTGAGGCAGGGCCGCGAGCAGTACTTC.